The 27 T cell receptor beta chains in this list originate from one sample, sequenced in a study of siplizumab effects on memory and regulatory T cells. Libraries were prepared by immunoSEQ multiplex PCR; TCRdb keeps only in-frame clonotypes and omits some of them. Altogether about 100,000 clones are present, approximately 92% being singletons, with the ten largest covering under 0.15%. Sequences were obtained from CD4+ T cells sorted from blood. The receptors derive from a human donor in good health.

As DNA, the CDR3 is TGTGCCAGCAGTTCACCGGGACGGAGCTATGGCTACACCTTC. Translation gives CASSSPGRSYGYTF. The rearrangement joins TRBV6-5 to TRBJ1-2; TRBD1 is a possible D gene (5 bases). The CDR3 consists of 14 residues. Trimming took 4 bases from V and 4 from J, leaving 13 bases between them. Germline V gene sequence: CDR1 MNHEY, CDR2 SVGAGI.

The V gene is TRBV7-9, the J gene TRBJ2-3; 11 bases are a match to TRBD2. CDR1 and CDR2 from the germline V gene are SEHNR and FQNEAQ (reference sequence). The trim removed 1 base at V and 9 bases at J, leaving 15 bases unmatched. The CDR3 runs 18 residues. CDR3 amino acids: CASSLDSRASGGPMTQYF. CDR3 sequence (DNA): TGTGCCAGCAGCTTAGATTCACGGGCTAGCGGGGGGCCCATGACGCAGTATTTT.

The chain has TRBV11-2 and TRBJ1-2; D may be TRBD1 (5 bases). This CDR3 spans 16 amino acids. The germline V gene encodes CDR1 SGHAT and CDR2 FQNNGV. Trimming cost V 1 base and J 2 bases, with 14 bases left between them. The CDR3 loop reads CASSLALRGRNYGYTF. In DNA, the CDR3 is TGTGCCAGCAGCTTAGCACTGAGGGGACGAAACTATGGCTACACCTTC.

This sequence joins TRBV10-3 and TRBJ1-4; no definite D call. With 3 bases removed from V and 5 bases from J, the gap between germline ends came to 7 bases. The germline V gene encodes CDR1 ENHRY and CDR2 SYGVKD. The CDR3 length is 13 residues. The CDR3: CAISDSENEKLFF. The CDR3 DNA is TGTGCCATCAGTGATTCGGAGAATGAAAAACTGTTTTTT.

This chain connects TRBV6-1 to TRBJ1-1, with D maybe TRBD1 (5 bases). V lost 6 bases and J lost 4, with 12 bases in between. CDR1 is MNHNS, CDR2 SASEGT, per germline. CDR3 length: 13 amino acids. This CDR3 is CASSPVGGTEAFF. The CDR3 coding sequence is TGTGCCAGCAGCCCGGTGGGGGGCACTGAAGCTTTCTTT.

The CDR3 here is CASSRDRTDTQYF. CDR3 nucleotide sequence: TGTGCCAGCAGCCGGGACCGGACGGATACGCAGTATTTT. V and J are TRBV14 and TRBJ2-3; perhaps D is TRBD1 or TRBD2 (5 bases each). This CDR3 comprises 13 residues. Trimming pared 4 bases from V and 6 bases from J, leaving 11 bases between. Germline V gene data show CDR1 as SGHDN and CDR2 as FVKESK.

The V gene is TRBV20-1, the J gene TRBJ1-4, with 8 bases that match TRBD1. CDR1 is DFQATT and CDR2 is SNEGSKA in the germline V gene (reference sequence). This CDR3 has 11 amino acids. The trim removed 6 bases at V and 7 bases at J, leaving 1 base unmatched. CDR3 in DNA: TGCAGTGCCAGGGGGCCTGAAAAACTGTTTTTT. Protein: CSARGPEKLFF.

This clone appeared a single time. The rearrangement uses TRBV7-2 and TRBJ2-1; 10 nucleotides agree with TRBD2. CDR3 length: 17 residues. J gave up 0 bases and V 2 bases, and 4 bases lay outside the gene matches. The germline CDR1 and CDR2 sequences are SGHTA and FQGNSA. The CDR3 is CASSLQLAGGSYNEQFF. The CDR3 DNA follows: TGTGCCAGCAGCTTACAGTTAGCGGGGGGCTCCTACAATGAGCAGTTCTTC.

This chain links TRBV10-3 with TRBJ1-1; possibly TRBD1 for D (6 bases). V gave up 4 bases and J gave up 1 base, with 10 bases separating them. The CDR3 spans 14 residues. Germline V gene data show CDR1 as ENHRY and CDR2 as SYGVKD. As DNA, the CDR3 is TGTGCCATCAGTGCTGGGGGCTCGAACACTGAAGCTTTCTTT. Protein product: CAISAGGSNTEAFF.

The sample holds a few counts of this clone. The chain couples TRBV30 to TRBJ1-4, with 7 bases matching TRBD1. The CDR3 length is 11 residues. Unmatched junction bases numbered 6, after V lost 3 bases and J lost 14 bases. Per germline, CDR1 GTSNPN and CDR2 SVGIG (reference sequence). The CDR3 reads CAWSWRGQLFF. In DNA, the CDR3 is TGTGCCTGGAGCTGGAGGGGACAGCTGTTTTTT.

In this sample, this clone turned up once. The rearrangement uses TRBV28 and TRBJ2-3, with D perhaps TRBD1 (6 bases). The V end lost 9 bases, the J end lost 2 bases, and 12 bases lay between the germline ends. The CDR3 loop spans 13 amino acids. The V gene's germline CDR1 is MDHEN and CDR2 SYDVKM. DNA for the CDR3: TGTGCCAGTCTAACAGGGAACACAGATACGCAGTATTTT. Translation gives CASLTGNTDTQYF.

J is TRBJ1-2 and V is TRBV18; D is perhaps TRBD1 (5 bases). Per germline, CDR1 KGHSH and CDR2 LQKENI. V was shortened by 2 bases and J by 4 bases, with 14 bases between the two germline ends. This CDR3 contains 15 residues. The CDR3 DNA reads TGTGCCAGCTCACCATATCAGGGCCTAGGCTATGGCTACACCTTC. Its translation: CASSPYQGLGYGYTF.

The chain links TRBV6-5 to TRBJ2-3; D ambiguous. In germline, CDR1 is MNHEY, CDR2 SVGAGI. There are 14 residues in the CDR3. Trimming removed 7 bases from V and 1 base from J, with 12 bases in between. The CDR3, as DNA: TGTGCCAGCAAGGCGCCGGGCGGCACAGATACGCAGTATTTT. Its translation is CASKAPGGTDTQYF.

The table lists this clone with a few counts. The gene calls are TRBV11-2 and TRBJ1-2; 9 bases map to TRBD1. This CDR3 is 13 amino acids long. Trimming cost V 7 bases and J 7 bases; bases outside gene matches: 7. Germline V gene data show CDR1 as SGHAT and CDR2 as FQNNGV. CDR3: CASTPDRGGGYTF. CDR3 in DNA: TGTGCCAGCACGCCAGACAGGGGGGGTGGCTACACCTTC. The full variable domain, rest sourced from reference TRBV11-2 and TRBJ1-2, is EAGVAQSPRYKIIEKRQSVAFWCNPISGHATLYWYQQILGQGPKLLIQFQNNGVVDDSQLPKDRFSAERLKGVDSTLKIQPAKLEDSAVYLCASTPDRGGGYTFGSGTRLTVV.

This clone was seen a single time. The J gene is TRBJ2-1, the V gene TRBV2; 7 positions agree with TRBD1. Germline loops: CDR1 SNHLY, CDR2 FYNNEI. There are 15 residues in the CDR3. V lost 0 bases, J lost 9 bases, and 8 bases stayed unmatched. The CDR3 region is CASSEALIRQGEQFF. The CDR3 nucleotides read TGTGCCAGCAGTGAAGCGCTGATTCGACAGGGTGAGCAGTTCTTC.

The chain combines TRBV6-5 with TRBJ2-7, with TRBD1 matching over 8 bases. The ends lost 3 bases at V and 2 bases at J; junction bases unmatched: 6. Germline CDR1 is MNHEY and CDR2 is SVGAGI. The CDR3 totals 15 residues. The CDR3 protein is CASSYRDRGPYEQYF. CDR3 nucleotide sequence: TGTGCCAGCAGTTATAGAGACAGGGGTCCCTACGAGCAGTACTTC.

The V gene is TRBV7-7, the J gene TRBJ1-1, with D possibly matching TRBD1 (5 bases). The CDR3 sequence is 13 residues long. Germline V gene sequence: CDR1 SSHAT, CDR2 FNYEAQ (reference sequence). V was cut by 2 bases and J by 6 bases, with 10 bases left in between. In DNA, the CDR3 is TGTGCCAGCAGCTTAATCCCGGGGGCTGAAGCTTTCTTT. It encodes CASSLIPGAEAFF. Together with reference TRBV7-7 and TRBJ1-1, the CDR3 gives the full variable domain: GAGVSQSPRYKVTKRGQDVTLRCDPISSHATLYWYQQALGQGPEFLTYFNYEAQPDKSGLPSDRFSAERPEGSISTLTIQRTEQRDSAMYRCASSLIPGAEAFFGQGTRLTVV.

This chain uses TRBV15 with TRBJ1-2; 9 nucleotides line up with TRBD1. The ends lost 0 bases at V and 4 bases at J; junction bases unmatched: 3. The CDR3 runs 15 residues. From germline, CDR1 is LNHNV and CDR2 YYDKDF (reference sequence). CDR3 loop: CATSRDGTGSYGYTF. CDR3 DNA: TGTGCCACCAGCAGAGACGGGACAGGGAGCTATGGCTACACCTTC.

The chain employs TRBV28 and TRBJ2-3; 8 bases are shared with TRBD2. V trimming: 5 bases; J trimming: 4 bases; junction bases outside the gene matches: 8. CDR3 size: 15 residues. Germline CDR1 reads MDHEN; CDR2 reads SYDVKM. This CDR3 is CASSKGLAAPDTQYF. The CDR3 DNA reads as TGTGCCAGCAGTAAAGGACTAGCCGCCCCAGATACGCAGTATTTT.

The genes are TRBV7-9 and TRBJ2-3; tentative D call: TRBD1 (6 bases). Germline CDR1 SEHNR, CDR2 FQNEAQ (reference sequence). The CDR3 runs 14 residues. Trimming removed 5 bases from V and 3 bases from J, with 12 bases in between. The DNA for the CDR3 is TGTGCCAGCAGCGTTACAGGGCAAACAGATACGCAGTATTTT. Protein product: CASSVTGQTDTQYF.

The chain links TRBV23-1 to TRBJ1-5; D gene uncertain. TRBV23-1 is known as an ORF, though its function is uncertain. V lost 0 bases and J 0 bases, leaving 9 bases between the germline ends. The CDR3 length is 16 residues. This CDR3 reads CASSQSWIHSNQPQHF. CDR3 bases: TGCGCCAGCAGTCAATCGTGGATACATAGCAATCAGCCCCAGCATTTT.

The rearrangement uses TRBV6-1 and TRBJ1-4; no reliable D call. Germline values: CDR1 MNHNS, CDR2 SASEGT. The CDR3 extends over 14 amino acids. V lost 6 bases and J 6 bases, leaving 14 bases between the germline ends. CDR3 sequence reads: CASSEGIWDEKLFF. The CDR3 nucleotides are TGTGCCAGCAGCGAGGGTATTTGGGATGAAAAACTGTTTTTT.

The rearrangement joins TRBV5-8 to TRBJ1-1; 7 bases are shared with TRBD1. CDR1 and CDR2 from the germline V gene are SGHTS and YDEGEE. With V trimmed by 3 bases and J by 1 base, 9 bases remained unmatched. This CDR3 is 16 amino acids long. In DNA, the CDR3 is TGTGCCAGCAGCTCTGACAGGGATCGGGGGAACACTGAAGCTTTCTTT. This sequence encodes CASSSDRDRGNTEAFF.

This clone is a singleton in its sample. The J gene is TRBJ1-2, the V gene TRBV7-2, with no clear D. The V end was cut by 3 bases, the J end by 0 bases, with 8 bases between. The CDR3 totals 14 residues. Germline CDR1 reads SGHTA; CDR2 reads FQGNSA. Here the CDR3 DNA reads TGTGCCAGCAGCTTGCTGTTAGCTAACTATGGCTACACCTTC. Protein sequence: CASSLLLANYGYTF. The full variable domain, in which reference TRBV7-2 and TRBJ1-2 provide the parts outside the CDR3, is GAGVSQSPSNKVTEKGKDVELRCDPISGHTALYWYRQSLGQGLEFLIYFQGNSAPDKSGLPSDRFSAERTGGSVSTLTIQRTQQEDSAVYLCASSLLLANYGYTFGSGTRLTVV.

The J gene is TRBJ1-1, the V gene TRBV19; D is ambiguous. The CDR3 sequence is 13 residues long. V was shortened by 7 bases and J by 0 bases, with 9 bases between the two germline ends. CDR1 LNHDA and CDR2 SQIVND come from the germline V gene (reference sequence). The CDR3 DNA reads as TGTGCCAGTACCGTAAATATGAACACTGAAGCTTTCTTT. It yields the protein CASTVNMNTEAFF.

The chain uses TRBV7-2 and TRBJ2-5; D is ambiguous. This CDR3 has 16 amino acids. From germline, CDR1 is SGHTA and CDR2 FQGNSA. Trimming left V 8 bases short and J 2 bases short, with 21 bases between. CDR3 amino acids: CASGDRSTRSQETQYF. The CDR3 DNA reads TGTGCCAGCGGAGATAGGTCTACTCGTTCTCAAGAGACCCAGTACTTC.

CDR3 sequence: CASSLVGQRGGNTGELFF. CDR3 nucleotide sequence: TGTGCCAGCAGCTTAGTTGGGCAGCGGGGGGGTAACACCGGGGAGCTGTTTTTT. The V and J genes are TRBV7-2 and TRBJ2-2; 10 bases line up with TRBD2. Germline V gene sequence: CDR1 SGHTA, CDR2 FQGNSA. Germline trimming cut 1 base from V and 2 bases from J; bases unmatched to any gene: 7. CDR3 size: 18 residues. The full variable domain, with the rest looked up from reference TRBV7-2 and TRBJ2-2, is GAGVSQSPSNKVTEKGKDVELRCDPISGHTALYWYRQSLGQGLEFLIYFQGNSAPDKSGLPSDRFSAERTGGSVSTLTIQRTQQEDSAVYLCASSLVGQRGGNTGELFFGEGSRLTVL.